The clone carrying this TCR beta chain was detected only a few times. This record comes from a study of somatic mutations in cytotoxic T cells in rheumatoid arthritis. Here immunoSEQ multiplex PCR was the method, and the copy in TCRdb shows in-frame clones only, minus some. Of 2,000 to 2,500 clones in the sample, 60% to 80% were seen once. CDR1 is SGHTA, CDR2 FQGTGA, per germline. V lost 2 bases and J lost 5; bases outside the gene matches: 0. The CDR3 is made up of 13 amino acids. The sequencing used CD8+ T cells sorted from blood, collected at a follow-up visit. This chain uses TRBV7-3 with TRBJ2-5; TRBD2 agrees at 9 bases. The sequence derives from a man between 65 and 85 years old with rheumatoid arthritis. The CDR3 protein is CASSLAGGETQYF. The CDR3 DNA is TGTGCCAGCAGCTTAGCGGGAGGGGAGACCCAGTACTTC.